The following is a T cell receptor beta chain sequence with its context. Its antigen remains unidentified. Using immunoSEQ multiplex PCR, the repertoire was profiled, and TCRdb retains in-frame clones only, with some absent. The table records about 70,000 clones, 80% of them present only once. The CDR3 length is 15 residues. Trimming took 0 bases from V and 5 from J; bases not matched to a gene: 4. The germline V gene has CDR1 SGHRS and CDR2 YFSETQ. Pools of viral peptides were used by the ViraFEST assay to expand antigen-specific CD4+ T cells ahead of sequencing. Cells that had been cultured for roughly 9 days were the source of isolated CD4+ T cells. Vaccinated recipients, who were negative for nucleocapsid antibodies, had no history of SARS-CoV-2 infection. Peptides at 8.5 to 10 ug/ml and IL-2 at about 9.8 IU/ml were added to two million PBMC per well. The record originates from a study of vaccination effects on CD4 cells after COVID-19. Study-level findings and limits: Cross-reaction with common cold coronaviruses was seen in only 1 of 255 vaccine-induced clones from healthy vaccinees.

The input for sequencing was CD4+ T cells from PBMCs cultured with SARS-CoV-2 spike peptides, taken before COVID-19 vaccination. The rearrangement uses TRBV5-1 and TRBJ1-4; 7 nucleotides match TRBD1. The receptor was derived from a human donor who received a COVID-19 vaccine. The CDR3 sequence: CASSLETGLNEKLFF. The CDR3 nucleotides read TGCGCCAGCAGCTTGGAGACAGGGCTAAATGAAAAACTGTTTTTT.